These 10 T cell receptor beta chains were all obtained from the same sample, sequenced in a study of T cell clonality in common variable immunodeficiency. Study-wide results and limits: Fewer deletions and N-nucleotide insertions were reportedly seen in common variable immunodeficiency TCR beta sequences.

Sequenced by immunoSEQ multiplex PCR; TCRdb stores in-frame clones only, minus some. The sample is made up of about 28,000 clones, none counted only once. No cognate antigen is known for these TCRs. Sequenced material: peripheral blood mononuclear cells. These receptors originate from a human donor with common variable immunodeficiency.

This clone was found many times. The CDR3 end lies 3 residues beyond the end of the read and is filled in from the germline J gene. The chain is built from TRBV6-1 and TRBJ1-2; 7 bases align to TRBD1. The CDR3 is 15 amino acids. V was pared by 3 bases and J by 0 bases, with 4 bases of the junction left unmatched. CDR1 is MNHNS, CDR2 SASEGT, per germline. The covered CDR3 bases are TGTGCCAGCAGTGACAACAGGGGCCCTAACTATGGC. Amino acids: CASSDNRGPNYG. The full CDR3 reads CASSDNRGPNYGYTF.

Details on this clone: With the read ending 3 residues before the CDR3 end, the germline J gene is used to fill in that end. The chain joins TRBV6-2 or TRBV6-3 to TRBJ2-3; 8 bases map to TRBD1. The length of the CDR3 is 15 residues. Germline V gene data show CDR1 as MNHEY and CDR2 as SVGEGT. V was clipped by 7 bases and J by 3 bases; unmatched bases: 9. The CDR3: CASTPPRGLTDTQYF. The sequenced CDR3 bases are TGTGCCAGCACTCCCCCCAGGGGGCTTACAGATACG.

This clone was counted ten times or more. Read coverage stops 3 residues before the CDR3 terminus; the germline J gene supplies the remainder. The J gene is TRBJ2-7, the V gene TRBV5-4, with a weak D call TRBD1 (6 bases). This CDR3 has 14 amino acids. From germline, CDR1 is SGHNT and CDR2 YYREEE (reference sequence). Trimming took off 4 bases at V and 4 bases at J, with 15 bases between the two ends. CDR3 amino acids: CASSPGTQGYEQYF. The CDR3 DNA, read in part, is TGTGCCAGCAGCCCAGGGACCCAGGGGTACGAG. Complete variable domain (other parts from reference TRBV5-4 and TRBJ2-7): ETGVTQSPTHLIKTRGQQVTLRCSSQSGHNTVSWYQQALGQGPQFIFQYYREEENGRGNFPPRFSGLQFPNYSSELNVNALELDDSALYLCASSPGTQGYEQYFGPGTRLTVT.

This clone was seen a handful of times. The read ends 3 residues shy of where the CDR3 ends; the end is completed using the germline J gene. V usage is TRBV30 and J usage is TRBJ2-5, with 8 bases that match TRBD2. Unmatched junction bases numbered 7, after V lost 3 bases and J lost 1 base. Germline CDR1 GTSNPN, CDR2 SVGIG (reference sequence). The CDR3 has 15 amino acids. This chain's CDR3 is CAWSLAGSIQETQYF. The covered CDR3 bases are TGTGCCTGGAGCTTAGCGGGGTCTATCCAAGAGACC.

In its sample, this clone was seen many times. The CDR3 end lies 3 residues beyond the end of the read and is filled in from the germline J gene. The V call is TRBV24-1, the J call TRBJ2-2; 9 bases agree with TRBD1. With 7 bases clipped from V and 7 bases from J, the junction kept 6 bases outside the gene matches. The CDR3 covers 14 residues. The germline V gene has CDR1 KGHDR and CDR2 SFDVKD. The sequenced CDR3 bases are TGTGCCACCAGCGACAGGGGGGTCGGCGGGGAG. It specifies CATSDRGVGGE. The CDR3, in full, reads CATSDRGVGGELFF.

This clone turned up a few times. The CDR3 bases that were read are TGTGCCAGCAGTTACACCGGGACACTTAATGAAAAA. Translated, it gives CASSYTGTLNEK. In full, the CDR3 reads CASSYTGTLNEKLFF. The genes are TRBV2 and TRBJ1-4, with D perhaps TRBD1 (6 bases). The sequenced fragment ends 3 residues before the CDR3 boundary, so the rest is inferred from the germline J gene. In germline, CDR1 is SNHLY, CDR2 FYNNEI. The CDR3 spans 15 residues. V was shortened by 5 bases and J by 4 bases, with 14 bases between the two germline ends.

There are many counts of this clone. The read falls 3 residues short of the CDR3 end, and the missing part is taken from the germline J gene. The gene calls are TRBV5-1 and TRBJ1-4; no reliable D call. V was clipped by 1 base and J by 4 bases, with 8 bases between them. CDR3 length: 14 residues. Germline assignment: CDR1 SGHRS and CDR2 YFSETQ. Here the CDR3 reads CASSLYSGNEKLFF. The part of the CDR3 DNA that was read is TGCGCCAGCAGCTTGTATAGTGGTAATGAAAAA.

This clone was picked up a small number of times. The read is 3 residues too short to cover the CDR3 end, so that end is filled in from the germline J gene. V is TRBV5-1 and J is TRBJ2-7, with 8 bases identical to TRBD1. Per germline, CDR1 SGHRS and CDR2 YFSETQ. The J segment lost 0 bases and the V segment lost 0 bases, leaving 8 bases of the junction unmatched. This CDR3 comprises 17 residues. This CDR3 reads CASSLGRTGPPSYEQYF. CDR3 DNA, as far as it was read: TGCGCCAGCAGCTTGGGAAGGACAGGGCCACCCTCCTACGAG.

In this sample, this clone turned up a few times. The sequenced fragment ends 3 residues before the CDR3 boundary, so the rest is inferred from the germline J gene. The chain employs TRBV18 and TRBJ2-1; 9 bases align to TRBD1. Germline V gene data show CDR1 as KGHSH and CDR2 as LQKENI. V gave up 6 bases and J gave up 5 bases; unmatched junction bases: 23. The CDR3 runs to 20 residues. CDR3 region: CASSLAKPNRGRRVDNEQFF. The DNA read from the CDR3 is TGTGCCAGCTCCCTCGCGAAGCCTAACAGGGGGCGCCGTGTGGACAATGAG.

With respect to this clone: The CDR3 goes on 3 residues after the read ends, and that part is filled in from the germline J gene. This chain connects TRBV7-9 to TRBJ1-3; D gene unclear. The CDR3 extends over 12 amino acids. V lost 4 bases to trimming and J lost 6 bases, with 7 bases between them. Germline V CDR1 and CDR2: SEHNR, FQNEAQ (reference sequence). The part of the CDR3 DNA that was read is TGTGCCAGCAGCTCGACTTCAAACACC. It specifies CASSSTSNT. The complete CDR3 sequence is CASSSTSNTIYF.